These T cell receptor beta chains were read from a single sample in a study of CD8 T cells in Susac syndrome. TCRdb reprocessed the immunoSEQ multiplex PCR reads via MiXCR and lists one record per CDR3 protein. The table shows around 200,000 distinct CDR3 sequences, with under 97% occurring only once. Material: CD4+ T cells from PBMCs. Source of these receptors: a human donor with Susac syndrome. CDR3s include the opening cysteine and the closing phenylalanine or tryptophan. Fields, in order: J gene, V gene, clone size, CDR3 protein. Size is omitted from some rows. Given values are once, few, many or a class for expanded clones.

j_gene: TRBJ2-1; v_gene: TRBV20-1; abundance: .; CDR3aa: CSARDPYNEQFF
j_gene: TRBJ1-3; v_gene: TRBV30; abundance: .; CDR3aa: CAGTDSGNTIYF
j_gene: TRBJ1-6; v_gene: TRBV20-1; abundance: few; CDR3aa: CSAGTGLNSPLHF
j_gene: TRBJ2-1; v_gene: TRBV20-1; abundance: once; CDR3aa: CSARRLAGLGEQFF
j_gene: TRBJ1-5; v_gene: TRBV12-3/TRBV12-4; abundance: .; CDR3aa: CASSLGPILNQPQHF
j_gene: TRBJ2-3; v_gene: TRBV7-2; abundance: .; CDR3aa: CASSPTSGLGDTQYF
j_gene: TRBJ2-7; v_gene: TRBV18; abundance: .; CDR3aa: CASSAPGGLYEQYF
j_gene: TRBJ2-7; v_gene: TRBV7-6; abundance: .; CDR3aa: CASSPAGEPYEQYF
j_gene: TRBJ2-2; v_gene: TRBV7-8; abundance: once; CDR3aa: CASSLAVAGGTGELFF
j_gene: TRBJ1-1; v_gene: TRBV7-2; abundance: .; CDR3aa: CASSHPDREAFF
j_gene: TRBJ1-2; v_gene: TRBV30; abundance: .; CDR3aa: CAWRVHGTVSGGYTF
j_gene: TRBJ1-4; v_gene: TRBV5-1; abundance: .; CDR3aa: CASSQAGTALGEKLFF
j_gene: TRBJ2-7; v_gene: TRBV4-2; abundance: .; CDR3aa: CASSGDRTSYEQYF
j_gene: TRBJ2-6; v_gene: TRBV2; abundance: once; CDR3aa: CASTVGGPGANVLTF
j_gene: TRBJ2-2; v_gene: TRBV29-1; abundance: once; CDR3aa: CSAPGQGAAGELFF
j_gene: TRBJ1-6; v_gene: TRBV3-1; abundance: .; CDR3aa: CASSTSGVFTSPLHF
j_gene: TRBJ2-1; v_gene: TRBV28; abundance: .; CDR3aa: CASSLNSLSYNEQFF
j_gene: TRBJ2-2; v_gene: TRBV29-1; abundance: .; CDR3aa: CSVETRGSNTGELFF
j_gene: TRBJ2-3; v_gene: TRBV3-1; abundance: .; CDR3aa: CASSPRQGKIDTQYF
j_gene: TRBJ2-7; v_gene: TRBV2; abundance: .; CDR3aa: CASSESSREQYF
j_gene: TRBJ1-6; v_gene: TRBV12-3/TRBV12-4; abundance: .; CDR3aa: CASSFRGAGSNSPLHF
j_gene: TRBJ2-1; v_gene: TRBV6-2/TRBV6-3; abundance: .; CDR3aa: CASSPRPNPGSSYNEQFF
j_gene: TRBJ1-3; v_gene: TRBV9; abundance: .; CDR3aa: CASSVGQGGGNTIYF
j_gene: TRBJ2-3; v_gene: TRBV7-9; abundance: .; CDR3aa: CASSFGYTDTQYF
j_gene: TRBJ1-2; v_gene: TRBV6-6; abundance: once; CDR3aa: CASSSKDGYGYTF
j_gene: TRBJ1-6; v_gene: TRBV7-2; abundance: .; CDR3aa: CASSLVYSPLHF
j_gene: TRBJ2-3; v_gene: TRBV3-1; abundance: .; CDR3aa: CASSQEAGYTDTQYF
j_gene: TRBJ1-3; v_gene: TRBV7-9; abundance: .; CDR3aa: CASSRDVSSGNTIYF
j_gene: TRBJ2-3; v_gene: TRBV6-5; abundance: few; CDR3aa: CASSYETTDTQYF
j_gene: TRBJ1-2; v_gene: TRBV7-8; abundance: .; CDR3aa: CASSLLVSRYGYTF
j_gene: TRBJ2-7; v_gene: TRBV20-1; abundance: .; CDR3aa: CSARAASGDNEQYF
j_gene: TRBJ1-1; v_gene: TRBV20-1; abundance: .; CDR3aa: CSALGALGNTEAFF
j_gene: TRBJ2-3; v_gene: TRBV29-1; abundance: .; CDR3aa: CSVAGNTDTQYF
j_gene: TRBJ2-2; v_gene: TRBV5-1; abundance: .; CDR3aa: CASFGTGLRRELFF
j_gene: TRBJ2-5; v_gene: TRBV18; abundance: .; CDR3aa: CASSPATGEETQYF
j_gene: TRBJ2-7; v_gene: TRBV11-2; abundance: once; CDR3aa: CASSLAAGQYF
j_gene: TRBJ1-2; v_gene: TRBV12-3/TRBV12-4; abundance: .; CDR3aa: CASSRLSGENGYTF
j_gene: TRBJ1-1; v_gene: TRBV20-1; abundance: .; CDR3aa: CSATQNTEAFF
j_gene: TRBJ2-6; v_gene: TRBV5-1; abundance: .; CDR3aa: CASSSQGESGANVLTF